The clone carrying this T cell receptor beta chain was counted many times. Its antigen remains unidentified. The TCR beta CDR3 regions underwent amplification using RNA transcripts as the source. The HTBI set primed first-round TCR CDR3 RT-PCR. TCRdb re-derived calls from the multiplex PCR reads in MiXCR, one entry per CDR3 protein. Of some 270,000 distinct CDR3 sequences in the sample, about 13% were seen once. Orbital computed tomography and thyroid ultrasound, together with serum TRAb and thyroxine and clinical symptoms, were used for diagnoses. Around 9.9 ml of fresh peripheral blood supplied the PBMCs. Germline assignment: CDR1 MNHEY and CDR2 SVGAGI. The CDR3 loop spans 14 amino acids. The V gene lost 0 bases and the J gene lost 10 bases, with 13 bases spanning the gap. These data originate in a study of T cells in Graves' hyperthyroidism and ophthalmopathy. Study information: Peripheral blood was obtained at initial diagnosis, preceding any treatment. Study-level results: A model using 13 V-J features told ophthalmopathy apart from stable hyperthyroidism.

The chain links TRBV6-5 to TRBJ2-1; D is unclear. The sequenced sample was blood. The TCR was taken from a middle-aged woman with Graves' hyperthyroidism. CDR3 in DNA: TGTGCCAGCAGTTACTCGAGTACCGGGCTGGAGCAGTTCTTC. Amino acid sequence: CASSYSSTGLEQFF.